This TCR beta chain emerged from a study of the immune and genomic landscape of osteosarcoma. Study-wide background: The cohort was enriched for poor-risk osteosarcoma.

Poor-prognosis osteosarcoma patients supplied post-treatment primary, local recurrence and metastasis tumor specimens. The germline V gene has CDR1 MNHEY and CDR2 SMNVEV (reference sequence). V lost 2 bases and J lost 5, with 12 bases in between. The CDR3 loop spans 15 amino acids. In this sample, this clone is large (0.1 to 1%). TCRdb keeps only in-frame clones here, not all; method: immunoSEQ multiplex PCR. Among about 4,600 clones listed, roughly 78% were seen once. This chain uses TRBV27 with TRBJ1-4, with D unclear. The TCR sequence derives from a human donor with osteosarcoma. Sequenced sample: osteosarcoma tumor tissue from the femur. CDR3 sequence reads: CASSLNDGRNEKLFF. The DNA of the CDR3 is TGTGCCAGCAGTTTAAATGATGGCAGGAATGAAAAACTGTTTTTT.